This note documents a single T cell receptor (beta chain) sequence. Sequenced by immunoSEQ multiplex PCR; TCRdb stores in-frame clones only, minus some. This sample yields over 600,000 clones, of which 80% to 90% are seen a single time; approximately 0.25% belongs to the top ten. This entry is derived from a study of blood T cell repertoires in COVID-19. V was clipped by 0 bases and J by 4 bases, with 12 bases between them. The CDR3 has 15 residues. Germline values: CDR1 SEHNR, CDR2 FQNEAQ (reference sequence). V gene TRBV7-9 combines with J gene TRBJ1-2, with D possibly TRBD1 on 5 matching bases. The TCR comes from a young woman with acute or convalescent COVID-19. The source material was peripheral blood. The CDR3, as DNA: TGTGCCAGCAGCTTAGCAGGGGTCGGGGGCTATGGCTACACCTTC. It yields the protein CASSLAGVGGYGYTF.